This T cell receptor (beta chain) was obtained from a study of T cells in Graves' hyperthyroidism and ophthalmopathy. Study results and limitations: The model identified upcoming ophthalmopathy a median 6.5 months ahead of onset. Separating ophthalmopathy from stable hyperthyroidism was achieved by a 13 V-J model.

This clonotype was picked up many times. What it binds is unknown. The ends were cut back, 6 bases at V and 5 bases at J, with 16 bases in the middle. Germline CDR1 reads MNHEY; CDR2 reads SMNVEV (reference sequence). The CDR3 has 14 residues. What was amplified from RNA transcripts were TCR beta CDR3 regions. RT-PCR in the first round (using the HTBI primer set) targeted the TCR CDR3. MiXCR, run by TCRdb on the multiplex PCR reads, gives a single entry per CDR3 protein. The sample carries 500,000 to 650,000 distinct CDR3 sequences, roughly 15% recorded once. The V call is TRBV27, the J call TRBJ1-1; unclear D gene. Sequenced: blood. This TCR came from a woman aged 45-65 years with Graves' ophthalmopathy. The CDR3 is CASRKGFLRTEAFF. The CDR3 region has the DNA TGTGCCAGCAGAAAAGGGTTTTTAAGGACTGAAGCTTTCTTT.